The clone carrying this T cell receptor beta chain is classed as medium-sized. TRBV12-4/TRBJ1-2 clonotypes were amplified with adaptor-ligated barcode primers. TCRdb analysed the multiplex PCR reads with MiXCR anew, one entry per CDR3 protein. The sample contains 1,000 or so distinct CDR3 sequences, 5.5% to 8.5% of which appear only once. The CDR3 is made up of 16 amino acids. V lost 4 bases, J lost 0 bases, and 8 bases stayed unmatched. The source is a female donor with breast cancer. The rearrangement uses TRBV12-3 or TRBV12-4 and TRBJ1-2, with 7 nucleotides matching TRBD1. Sequencing was carried out using memory CD4+ T cells sorted from blood. The subset here: memory CD4+ T cells, CD4+CD45RO+CD25-. The CDR3 sequence: CASSSSGQLTNYGYTF. The DNA for the CDR3 is TGTGCCAGCAGTTCCTCGGGACAGCTTACTAACTATGGCTACACCTTC.